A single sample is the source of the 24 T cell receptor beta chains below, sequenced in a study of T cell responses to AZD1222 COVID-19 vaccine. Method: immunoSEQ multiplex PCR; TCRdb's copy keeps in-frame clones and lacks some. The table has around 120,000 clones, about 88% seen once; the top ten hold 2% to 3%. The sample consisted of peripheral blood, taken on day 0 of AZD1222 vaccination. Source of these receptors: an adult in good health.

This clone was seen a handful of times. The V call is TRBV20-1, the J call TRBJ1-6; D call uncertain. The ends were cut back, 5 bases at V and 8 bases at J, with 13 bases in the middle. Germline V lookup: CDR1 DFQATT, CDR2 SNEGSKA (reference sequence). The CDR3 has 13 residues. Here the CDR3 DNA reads TGCAGTGCTGGTGGGAAGGGATATTCACCCCTCCACTTT. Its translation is CSAGGKGYSPLHF.

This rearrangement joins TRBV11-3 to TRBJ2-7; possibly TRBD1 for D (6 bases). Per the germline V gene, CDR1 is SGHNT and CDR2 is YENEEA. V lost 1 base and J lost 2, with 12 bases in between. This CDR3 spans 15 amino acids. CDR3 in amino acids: CASSLGSGDAYEQYF. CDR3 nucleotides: TGTGCCAGCAGCTTAGGATCAGGGGACGCCTACGAGCAGTACTTC. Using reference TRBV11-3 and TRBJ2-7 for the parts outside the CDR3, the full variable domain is EAGVVQSPRYKIIEKKQPVAFWCNPISGHNTLYWYLQNLGQGPELLIRYENEEAVDDSQLPKDRFSAERLKGVDSTLKIQPAELGDSAVYLCASSLGSGDAYEQYFGPGTRLTVT.

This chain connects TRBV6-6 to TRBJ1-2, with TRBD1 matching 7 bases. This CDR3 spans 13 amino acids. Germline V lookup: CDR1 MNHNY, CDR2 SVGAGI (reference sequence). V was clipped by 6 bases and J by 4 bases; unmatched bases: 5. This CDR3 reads CASRDGTAYGYTF. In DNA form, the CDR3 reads TGTGCCAGCAGAGACGGGACAGCCTATGGCTACACCTTC.

The CDR3 is CASSRGPSSYEQYF. CDR3 DNA: TGCGCCAGCAGCCGGGGCCCAAGCTCCTACGAGCAGTACTTC. The chain is built from TRBV5-1 and TRBJ2-7; perhaps D is TRBD1 or TRBD2 (5 bases each). CDR1 and CDR2 from the germline V gene are SGHRS and YFSETQ. CDR3 length: 14 amino acids. Trimming stripped 4 bases from V and 0 bases from J, with 11 bases between.

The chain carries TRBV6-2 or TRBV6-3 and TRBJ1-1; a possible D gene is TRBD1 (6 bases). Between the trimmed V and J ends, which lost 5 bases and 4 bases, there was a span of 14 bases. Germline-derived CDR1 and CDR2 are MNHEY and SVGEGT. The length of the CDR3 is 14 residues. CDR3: CASSPTGLRTEAFF. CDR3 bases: TGTGCCAGCAGTCCGACAGGCCTGCGCACTGAAGCTTTCTTT.

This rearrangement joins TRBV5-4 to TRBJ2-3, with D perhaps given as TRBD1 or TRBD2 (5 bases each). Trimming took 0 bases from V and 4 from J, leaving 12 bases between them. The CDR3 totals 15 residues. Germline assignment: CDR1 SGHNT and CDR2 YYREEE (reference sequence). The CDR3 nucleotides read TGTGCCAGCAGCTTGGGCGGGTTGGGGGCAGATACGCAGTATTTT. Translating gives CASSLGGLGADTQYF.

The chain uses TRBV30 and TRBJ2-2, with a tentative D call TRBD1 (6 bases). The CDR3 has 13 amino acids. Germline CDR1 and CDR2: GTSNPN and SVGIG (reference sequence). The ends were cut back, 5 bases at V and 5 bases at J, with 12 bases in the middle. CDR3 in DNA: TGTGCCTGGGGGACACAGGGAACCGGGGAGCTGTTTTTT. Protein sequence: CAWGTQGTGELFF.

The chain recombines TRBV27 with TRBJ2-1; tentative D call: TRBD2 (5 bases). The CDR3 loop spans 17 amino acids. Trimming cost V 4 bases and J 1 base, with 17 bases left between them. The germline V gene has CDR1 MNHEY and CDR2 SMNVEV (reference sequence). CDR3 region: CASSSQEATVSYNEQFF. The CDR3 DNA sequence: TGTGCCAGCAGTTCCCAGGAGGCTACTGTATCCTACAATGAGCAGTTCTTC.

The CDR3 region has the DNA TGTGCCAGTGATGGGGGGTACGAGCAGTACTTC. It is translated as CASDGGYEQYF. The chain couples TRBV2 to TRBJ2-7; D may be TRBD2 (6 bases). CDR1 SNHLY and CDR2 FYNNEI come from the germline V gene. Trimming cost V 9 bases and J 4 bases, with 10 bases left between them. CDR3 length equals 11 residues.

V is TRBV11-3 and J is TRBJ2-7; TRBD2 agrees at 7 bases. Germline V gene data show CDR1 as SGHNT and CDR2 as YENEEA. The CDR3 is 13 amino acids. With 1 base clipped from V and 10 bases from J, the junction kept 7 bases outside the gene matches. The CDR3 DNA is TGTGCCAGCAGCTTAGGGGGGACTAATCCACAGTACTTC. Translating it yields CASSLGGTNPQYF.

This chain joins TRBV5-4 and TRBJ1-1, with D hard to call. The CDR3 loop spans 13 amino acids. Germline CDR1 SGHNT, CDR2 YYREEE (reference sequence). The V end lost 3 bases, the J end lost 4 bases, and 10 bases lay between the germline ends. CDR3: CASSSGWGTEAFF. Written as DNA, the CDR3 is TGTGCCAGCAGCTCGGGGTGGGGCACTGAAGCTTTCTTT.

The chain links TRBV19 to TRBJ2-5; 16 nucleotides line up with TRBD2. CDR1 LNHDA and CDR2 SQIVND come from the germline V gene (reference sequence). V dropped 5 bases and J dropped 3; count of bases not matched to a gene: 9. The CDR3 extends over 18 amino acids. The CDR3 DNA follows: TGTGCCAGTAGTTCTTTGGGACTAGCGGGAGGGGTAAAAGAGACCCAGTACTTC. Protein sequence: CASSSLGLAGGVKETQYF.

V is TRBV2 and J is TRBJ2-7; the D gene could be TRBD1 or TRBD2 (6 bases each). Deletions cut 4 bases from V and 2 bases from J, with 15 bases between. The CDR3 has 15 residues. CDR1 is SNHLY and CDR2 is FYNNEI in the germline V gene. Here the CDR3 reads CASSGGAGNPYEQYF. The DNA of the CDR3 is TGTGCCAGCAGTGGGGGGGCAGGGAACCCCTACGAGCAGTACTTC.

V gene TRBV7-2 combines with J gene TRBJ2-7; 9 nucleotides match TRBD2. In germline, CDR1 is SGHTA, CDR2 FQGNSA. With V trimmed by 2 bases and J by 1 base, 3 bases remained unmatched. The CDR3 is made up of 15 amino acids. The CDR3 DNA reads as TGTGCCAGCAGCTTAACAGCGGGGGGTTCCTACGAGCAGTACTTC. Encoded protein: CASSLTAGGSYEQYF.

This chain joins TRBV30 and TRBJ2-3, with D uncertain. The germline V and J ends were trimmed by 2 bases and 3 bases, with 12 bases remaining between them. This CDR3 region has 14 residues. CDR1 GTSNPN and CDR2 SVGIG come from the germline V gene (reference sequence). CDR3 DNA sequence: TGTGCCTGGAGTCGGCCGGGTAGGACAGATACGCAGTATTTT. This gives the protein CAWSRPGRTDTQYF.

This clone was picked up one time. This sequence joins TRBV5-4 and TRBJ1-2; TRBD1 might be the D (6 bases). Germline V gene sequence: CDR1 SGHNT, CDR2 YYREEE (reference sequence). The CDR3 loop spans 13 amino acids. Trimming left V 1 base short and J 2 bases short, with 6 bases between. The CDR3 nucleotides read TGTGCCAGCAGCTTGAGGGGGAACTATGGCTACACCTTC. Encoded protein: CASSLRGNYGYTF.

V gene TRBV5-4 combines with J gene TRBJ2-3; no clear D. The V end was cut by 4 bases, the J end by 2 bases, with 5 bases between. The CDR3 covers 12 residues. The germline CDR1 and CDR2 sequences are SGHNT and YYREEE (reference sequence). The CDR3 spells CASSVPTDTQYF. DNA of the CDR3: TGTGCCAGCAGCGTCCCCACAGATACGCAGTATTTT.

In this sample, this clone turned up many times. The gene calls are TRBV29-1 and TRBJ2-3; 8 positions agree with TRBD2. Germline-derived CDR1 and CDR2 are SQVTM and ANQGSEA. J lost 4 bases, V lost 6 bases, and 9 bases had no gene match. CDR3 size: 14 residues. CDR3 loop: CSVRREGKADTQYF. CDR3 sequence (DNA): TGCAGCGTACGCCGGGAGGGGAAGGCAGATACGCAGTATTTT.

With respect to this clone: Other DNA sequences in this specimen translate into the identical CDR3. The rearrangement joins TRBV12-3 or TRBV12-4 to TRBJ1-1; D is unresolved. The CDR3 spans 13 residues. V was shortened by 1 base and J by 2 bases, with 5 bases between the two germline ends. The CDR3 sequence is CASSLGGNTEAFF. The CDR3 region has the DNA TGTGCCAGCAGTTTAGGGGGTAACACTGAAGCTTTCTTT.

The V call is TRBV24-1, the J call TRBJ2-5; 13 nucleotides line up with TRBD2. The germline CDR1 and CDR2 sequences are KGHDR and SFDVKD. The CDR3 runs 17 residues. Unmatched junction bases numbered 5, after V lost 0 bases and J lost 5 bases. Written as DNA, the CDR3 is TGTGCCACCAGTGATTTGGGACGGACTAGCGGGAGCGAGACCCAGTACTTC. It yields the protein CATSDLGRTSGSETQYF.

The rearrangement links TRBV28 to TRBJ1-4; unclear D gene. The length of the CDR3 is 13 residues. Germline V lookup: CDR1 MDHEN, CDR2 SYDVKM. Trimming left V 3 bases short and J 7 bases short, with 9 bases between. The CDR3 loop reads CASSLLNTEKLFF. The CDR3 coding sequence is TGTGCCAGCAGTTTGTTGAATACTGAAAAACTGTTTTTT.

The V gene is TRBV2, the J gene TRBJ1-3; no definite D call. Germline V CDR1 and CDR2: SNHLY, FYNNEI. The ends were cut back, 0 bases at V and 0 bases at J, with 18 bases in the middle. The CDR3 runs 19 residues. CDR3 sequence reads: CASSEAGGRLESSGNTIYF. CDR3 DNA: TGTGCCAGCAGTGAAGCGGGTGGGAGATTAGAGAGCTCTGGAAACACCATATATTTT.

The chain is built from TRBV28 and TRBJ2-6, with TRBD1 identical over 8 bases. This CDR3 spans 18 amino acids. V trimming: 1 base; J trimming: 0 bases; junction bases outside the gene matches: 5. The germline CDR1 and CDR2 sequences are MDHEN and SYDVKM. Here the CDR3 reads CASSLLAGGHSGANVLTF. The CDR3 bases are TGTGCCAGCAGTTTATTGGCAGGGGGCCACTCTGGGGCCAACGTCCTGACTTTC.

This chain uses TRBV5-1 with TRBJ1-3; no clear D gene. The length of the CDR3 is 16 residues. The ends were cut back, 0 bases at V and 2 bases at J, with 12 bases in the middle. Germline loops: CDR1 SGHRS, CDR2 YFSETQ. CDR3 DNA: TGCGCCAGCAGCTTGGGGTTTAGGGTTACTGGAAACACCATATATTTT. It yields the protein CASSLGFRVTGNTIYF.